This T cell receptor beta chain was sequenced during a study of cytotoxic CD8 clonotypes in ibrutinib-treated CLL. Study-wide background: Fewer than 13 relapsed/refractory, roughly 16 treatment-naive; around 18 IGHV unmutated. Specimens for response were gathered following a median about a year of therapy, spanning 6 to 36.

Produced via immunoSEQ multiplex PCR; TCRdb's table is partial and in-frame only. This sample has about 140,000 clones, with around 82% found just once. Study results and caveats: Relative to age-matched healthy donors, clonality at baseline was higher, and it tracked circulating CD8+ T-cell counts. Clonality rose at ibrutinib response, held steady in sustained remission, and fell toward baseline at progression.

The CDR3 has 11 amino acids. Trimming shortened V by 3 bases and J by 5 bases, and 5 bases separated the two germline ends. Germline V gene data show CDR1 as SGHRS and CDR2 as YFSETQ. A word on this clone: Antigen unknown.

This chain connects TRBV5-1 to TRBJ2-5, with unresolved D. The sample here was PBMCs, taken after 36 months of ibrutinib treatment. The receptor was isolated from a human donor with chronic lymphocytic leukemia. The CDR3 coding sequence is TGCGCCAGCAGCTACGGGGAGACCCAGTACTTC. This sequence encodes CASSYGETQYF.